The subject of this entry is one TCR beta chain. Its antigen is unidentified. V dropped 4 bases and J dropped 2 bases, with 14 bases sitting between them. The CDR3 covers 15 residues. Germline V lookup: CDR1 KGHDR, CDR2 SFDVKD. The sample is drawn from a study of T-cell memory formation after mild COVID-19. Study-wide findings and caveats: Clones contracting day 15 to 85 were balanced CD4/CD8; later expanders leaned CD4+. Contracting CD8+ clones were enriched in EMRA, CD4+ mainly in CM and EM. Certain responding clones were present in pre-infection memory, suggesting participation of cross-reactive memory.

5'RACE primed at constant segments yielded TCR alpha and TCR beta cDNA libraries bearing sample barcodes and UMIs. TCRdb independently ran MiXCR on the 5' RACE reads; one entry per CDR3 protein. Among some 150,000 distinct CDR3 sequences, about 25% were seen once, and the ten largest hold around a quarter. The chain couples TRBV24-1 to TRBJ2-7; D perhaps matches TRBD2 (5 bases). The sample consisted of PBMCs or a T cell subset sorted from them (not recorded which). The clonotype was recovered from an adult woman who had mild COVID-19 (a few samples of this study predate the infection). Cell type and time point are not known. CDR3 sequence (DNA): TGTGCCACCAGTGACAAGACGGCCGGGACCTACGAGCAGTACTTC. It is translated as CATSDKTAGTYEQYF.